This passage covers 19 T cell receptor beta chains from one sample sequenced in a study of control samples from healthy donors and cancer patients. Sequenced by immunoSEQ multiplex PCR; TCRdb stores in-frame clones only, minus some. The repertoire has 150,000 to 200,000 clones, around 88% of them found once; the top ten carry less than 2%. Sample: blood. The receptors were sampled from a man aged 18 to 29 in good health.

The CDR3 loop reads CASSRRTGELFF. DNA for the CDR3: TGTGCCAGCAGTCGGAGAACCGGGGAGCTGTTTTTT. The rearrangement links TRBV28 to TRBJ2-2; D gene uncertain. The CDR3 is 12 amino acids. V shed 5 bases and J shed 5 bases, with 6 bases lying between them. Germline CDR1 is MDHEN and CDR2 is SYDVKM. Drawing the rest from reference TRBV28 and TRBJ2-2, the complete variable domain is DVKVTQSSRYLVKRTGEKVFLECVQDMDHENMFWYRQDPGLGLRLIYFSYDVKMKEKGDIPEGYSVSREKKERFSLILESASTNQTSMYLCASSRRTGELFFGEGSRLTVL.

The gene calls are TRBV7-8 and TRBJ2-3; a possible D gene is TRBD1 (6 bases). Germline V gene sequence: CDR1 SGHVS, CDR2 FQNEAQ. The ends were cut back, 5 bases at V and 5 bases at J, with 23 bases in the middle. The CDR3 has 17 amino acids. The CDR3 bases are TGTGCCAGCAGCCTACCCGTAACAGGGCCTGCAGGAGATACGCAGTATTTT. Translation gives CASSLPVTGPAGDTQYF.

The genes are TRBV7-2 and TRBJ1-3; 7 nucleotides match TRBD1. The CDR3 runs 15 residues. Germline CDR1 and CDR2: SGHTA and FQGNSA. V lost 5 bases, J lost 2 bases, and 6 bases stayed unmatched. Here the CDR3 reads CASSPAGQPGNTIYF. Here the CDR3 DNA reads TGTGCCAGCAGCCCGGCGGGACAGCCTGGAAACACCATATATTTT.

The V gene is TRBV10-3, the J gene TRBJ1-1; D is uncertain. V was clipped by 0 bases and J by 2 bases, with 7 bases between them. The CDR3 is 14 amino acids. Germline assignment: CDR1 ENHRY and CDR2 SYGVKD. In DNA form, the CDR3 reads TGTGCCATCAGTGAGTCCAGCGATAACACTGAAGCTTTCTTT. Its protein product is CAISESSDNTEAFF.

The CDR3 region has the DNA TGTGCCCGAGCGCCGAGTGGCTACGAGCAGTACTTC. Protein sequence: CARAPSGYEQYF. The rearrangement uses TRBV9 and TRBJ2-7; D unresolved. The CDR3 covers 12 residues. V lost 10 bases and J 3 bases, leaving 14 bases between the germline ends. Germline lookup yields CDR1 SGDLS and CDR2 YYNGEE.

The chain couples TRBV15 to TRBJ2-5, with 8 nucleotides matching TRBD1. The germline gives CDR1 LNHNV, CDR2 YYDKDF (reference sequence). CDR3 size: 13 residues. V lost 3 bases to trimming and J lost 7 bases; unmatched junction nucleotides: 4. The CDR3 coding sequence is TGTGCCACCAGCAGGAGCACAGGGGGGACCCAGTACTTC. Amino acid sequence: CATSRSTGGTQYF. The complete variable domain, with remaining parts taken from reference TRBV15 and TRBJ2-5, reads DAMVIQNPRYQVTQFGKPVTLSCSQTLNHNVMYWYQQKSSQAPKLLFHYYDKDFNNEADTPDNFQSRRPNTSFCFLDIRSPGLGDTAMYLCATSRSTGGTQYFGPGTRLLVL.

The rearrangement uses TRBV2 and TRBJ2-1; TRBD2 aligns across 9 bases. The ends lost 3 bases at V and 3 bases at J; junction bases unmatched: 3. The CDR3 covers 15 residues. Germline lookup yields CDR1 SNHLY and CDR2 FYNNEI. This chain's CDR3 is CASSELAGHYNEQFF. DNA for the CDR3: TGTGCCAGCAGTGAGCTAGCGGGACACTACAATGAGCAGTTCTTC.

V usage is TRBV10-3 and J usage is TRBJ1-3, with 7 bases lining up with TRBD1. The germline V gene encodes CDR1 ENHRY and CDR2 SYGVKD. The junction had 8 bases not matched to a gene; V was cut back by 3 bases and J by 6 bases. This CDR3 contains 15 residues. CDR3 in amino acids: CAISDPRQGENTIYF. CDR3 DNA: TGTGCCATCAGTGACCCGAGACAGGGAGAAAACACCATATATTTT.

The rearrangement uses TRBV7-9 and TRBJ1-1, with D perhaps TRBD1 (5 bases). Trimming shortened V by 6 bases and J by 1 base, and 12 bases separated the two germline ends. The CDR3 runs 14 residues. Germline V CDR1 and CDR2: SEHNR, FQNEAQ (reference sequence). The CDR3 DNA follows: TGTGCCAGCAGAAACCAGGGTGCGAACACTGAAGCTTTCTTT. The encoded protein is CASRNQGANTEAFF.

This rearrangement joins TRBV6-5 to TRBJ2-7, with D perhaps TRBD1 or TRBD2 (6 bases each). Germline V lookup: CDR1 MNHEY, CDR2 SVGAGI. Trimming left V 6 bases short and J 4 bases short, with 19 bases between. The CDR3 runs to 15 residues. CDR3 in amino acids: CASRKLAGTYYEQYF. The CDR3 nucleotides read TGTGCCAGCAGAAAACTAGCCGGGACATATTACGAGCAGTACTTC.

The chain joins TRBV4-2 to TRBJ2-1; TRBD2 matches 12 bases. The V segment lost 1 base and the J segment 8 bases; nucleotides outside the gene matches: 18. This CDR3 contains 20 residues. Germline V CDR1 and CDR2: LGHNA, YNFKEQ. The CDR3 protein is CASSQVGPGLAGPIGDEQFF. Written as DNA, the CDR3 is TGTGCCAGCAGCCAAGTTGGGCCGGGACTAGCGGGCCCCATAGGTGATGAGCAGTTCTTC.

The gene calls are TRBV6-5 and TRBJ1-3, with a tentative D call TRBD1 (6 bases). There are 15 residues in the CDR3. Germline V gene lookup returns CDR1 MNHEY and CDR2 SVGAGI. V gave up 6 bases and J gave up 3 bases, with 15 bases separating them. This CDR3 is CASRGTGIIGNTIYF. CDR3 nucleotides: TGTGCCAGCAGAGGCACAGGGATTATTGGAAACACCATATATTTT.

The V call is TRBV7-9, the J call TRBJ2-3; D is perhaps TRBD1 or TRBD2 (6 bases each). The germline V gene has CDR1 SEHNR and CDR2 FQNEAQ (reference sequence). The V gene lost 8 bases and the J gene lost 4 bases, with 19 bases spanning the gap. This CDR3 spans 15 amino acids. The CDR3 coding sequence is TGTGCCAGCTGCCCGGTGGGGGGCCGGGCAGATACGCAGTATTTT. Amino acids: CASCPVGGRADTQYF.

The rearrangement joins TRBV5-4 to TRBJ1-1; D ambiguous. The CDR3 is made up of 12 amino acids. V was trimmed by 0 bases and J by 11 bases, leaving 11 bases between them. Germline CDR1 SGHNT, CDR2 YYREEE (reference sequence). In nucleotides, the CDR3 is TGTGCCAGCAGCTTGGAAGGGTTAGGGGCTTTCTTT. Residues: CASSLEGLGAFF.

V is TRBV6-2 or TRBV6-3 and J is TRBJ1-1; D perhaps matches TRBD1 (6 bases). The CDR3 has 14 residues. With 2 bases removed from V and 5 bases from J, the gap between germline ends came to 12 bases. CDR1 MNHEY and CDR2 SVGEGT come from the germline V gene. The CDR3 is CASSYTQGVTEAFF. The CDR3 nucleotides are TGTGCCAGCAGTTACACACAGGGCGTTACTGAAGCTTTCTTT.

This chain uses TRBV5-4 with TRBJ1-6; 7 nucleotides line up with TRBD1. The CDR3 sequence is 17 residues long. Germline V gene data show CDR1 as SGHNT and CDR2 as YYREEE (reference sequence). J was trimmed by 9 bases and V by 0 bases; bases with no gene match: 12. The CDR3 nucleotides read TGTGCCAGCAGCTTGGCCGGCGTAGGGGGCGATGGTTCACCCCTCCACTTT. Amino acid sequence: CASSLAGVGGDGSPLHF. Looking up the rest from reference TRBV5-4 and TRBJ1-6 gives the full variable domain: ETGVTQSPTHLIKTRGQQVTLRCSSQSGHNTVSWYQQALGQGPQFIFQYYREEENGRGNFPPRFSGLQFPNYSSELNVNALELDDSALYLCASSLAGVGGDGSPLHFGNGTRLTVT.

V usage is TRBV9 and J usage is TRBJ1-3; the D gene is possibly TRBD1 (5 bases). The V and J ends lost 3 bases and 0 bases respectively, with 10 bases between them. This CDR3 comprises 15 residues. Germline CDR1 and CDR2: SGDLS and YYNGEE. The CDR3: CASSAGTDSGNTIYF. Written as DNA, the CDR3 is TGTGCCAGCAGCGCTGGGACGGACTCTGGAAACACCATATATTTT.

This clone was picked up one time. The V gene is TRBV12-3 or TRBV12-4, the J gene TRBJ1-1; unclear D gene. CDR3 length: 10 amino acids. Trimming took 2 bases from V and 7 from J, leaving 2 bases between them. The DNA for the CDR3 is TGTGCCAGCAGTTTACTTGAAGCTTTCTTT. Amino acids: CASSLLEAFF.

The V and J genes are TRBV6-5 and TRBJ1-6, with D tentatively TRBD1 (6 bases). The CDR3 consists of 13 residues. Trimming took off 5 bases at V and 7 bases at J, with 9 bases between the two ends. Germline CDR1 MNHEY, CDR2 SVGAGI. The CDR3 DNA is TGTGCCAGCAGTCACAGGGAAAATTCACCCCTCCACTTT. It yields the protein CASSHRENSPLHF.